The 26 T cell receptor beta chains in this list originate from one sample, sequenced in a study of graft-versus-host responses after intestinal transplantation. Libraries were prepared by immunoSEQ multiplex PCR; TCRdb keeps only in-frame clonotypes and omits some of them. The sample records approximately 86,000 clones, 85% to 95% being singletons. Antigen specificity for these receptors is unknown. Sample: unstimulated CD8+ T cells sorted from spleen or lymph node cells, taken before transplant. Receptors were obtained from a human donor who was the organ donor for an intestinal transplant.

This chain joins TRBV2 and TRBJ1-2; tentatively, D is TRBD1 (6 bases). This CDR3 region has 12 residues. Germline V gene sequence: CDR1 SNHLY, CDR2 FYNNEI. The V end was cut by 10 bases, the J end by 1 base, with 10 bases between. DNA of the CDR3: TGTGCCATGATGGACAGTAACTATGGCTACACCTTC. As protein: CAMMDSNYGYTF.

The chain links TRBV19 to TRBJ2-1; 7 positions match TRBD1. From germline, CDR1 is LNHDA and CDR2 SQIVND (reference sequence). V shed 3 bases, J shed 0 bases, and the junction held 8 bases outside the gene matches. CDR3 length equals 17 residues. CDR3 DNA: TGTGCCAGTAGTATTGACCGTGCAGGGGGCTCCTACAATGAGCAGTTCTTC. Its protein product is CASSIDRAGGSYNEQFF.

This chain connects TRBV7-9 to TRBJ1-1; TRBD1 is a possible D gene (5 bases). The V gene's germline CDR1 is SEHNR and CDR2 FQNEAQ (reference sequence). V dropped 1 base and J dropped 9 bases, with 15 bases sitting between them. The CDR3 covers 14 residues. CDR3 DNA sequence: TGTGCCAGCAGCTTAGTACGGCAGGGCGATCAAGCTTTCTTT. Encoded protein: CASSLVRQGDQAFF. The full variable domain, with the rest looked up from reference TRBV7-9 and TRBJ1-1, is DTGVSQNPRHKITKRGQNVTFRCDPISEHNRLYWYRQTLGQGPEFLTYFQNEAQLEKSRLLSDRFSAERPKGSFSTLEIQRTEQGDSAMYLCASSLVRQGDQAFFGQGTRLTVV.

V is TRBV28 and J is TRBJ2-3; D might be TRBD2 (5 bases). The ends were cut back, 7 bases at V and 3 bases at J, with 17 bases in the middle. The germline gives CDR1 MDHEN, CDR2 SYDVKM. There are 15 residues in the CDR3. The CDR3 spells CASNLGVVRTDTQYF. The CDR3, as DNA: TGTGCCAGCAATCTCGGGGTAGTGCGGACAGATACGCAGTATTTT.

The chain employs TRBV2 and TRBJ1-1; maybe TRBD1 (5 bases). V gave up 8 bases and J gave up 2 bases, with 24 bases separating them. The CDR3 contains 17 residues. Per the germline V gene, CDR1 is SNHLY and CDR2 is FYNNEI. CDR3 sequence reads: CASAWSRVITSNTEAFF. The CDR3 DNA is TGTGCCAGCGCTTGGAGCAGGGTAATTACCTCCAACACTGAAGCTTTCTTT.

The chain uses TRBV4-3 and TRBJ2-1, with a possible D match to TRBD1 (6 bases). With 1 base removed from V and 6 bases from J, the gap between germline ends came to 13 bases. This CDR3 has 15 residues. Germline V gives CDR1 LGHNA, CDR2 YSLEER. The CDR3 here is CASSQGQGSGNEQFF. As DNA, the CDR3 is TGCGCCAGCAGCCAAGGTCAGGGGAGCGGCAATGAGCAGTTCTTC.

This sequence joins TRBV4-2 and TRBJ2-1; TRBD1 is a possible D gene (6 bases). V lost 4 bases, J lost 6 bases, and 13 bases lay in between. The CDR3 extends over 14 amino acids. CDR1 is LGHNA, CDR2 YNFKEQ, per germline. As DNA, the CDR3 is TGTGCCAGCAGCCCCCTAGGGGGTTCCAATGAGCAGTTCTTC. Residues: CASSPLGGSNEQFF.

The genes are TRBV19 and TRBJ1-1; 10 bases align to TRBD1. The CDR3 consists of 16 residues. From germline, CDR1 is LNHDA and CDR2 SQIVND (reference sequence). V was pared by 2 bases and J by 1 base, with 4 bases of the junction left unmatched. CDR3 in DNA: TGTGCCAGTAGTATACACTGGACAGGGGGGAACACTGAAGCTTTCTTT. It codes for CASSIHWTGGNTEAFF. Full variable domain (outside the CDR3, taken from reference TRBV19 and TRBJ1-1): DGGITQSPKYLFRKEGQNVTLSCEQNLNHDAMYWYRQDPGQGLRLIYYSQIVNDFQKGDIAEGYSVSREKKESFPLTVTSAQKNPTAFYLCASSIHWTGGNTEAFFGQGTRLTVV.

The chain employs TRBV7-9 and TRBJ1-1; possible D gene TRBD1, 5 bases. Germline values: CDR1 SEHNR, CDR2 FQNEAQ (reference sequence). The CDR3 sequence is 16 residues long. Trimming left V 5 bases short and J 0 bases short, with 16 bases between. In DNA form, the CDR3 reads TGTGCCAGCAGCAGACAGCGCATTTTTATGAACACTGAAGCTTTCTTT. This encodes CASSRQRIFMNTEAFF.

This chain connects TRBV6-5 to TRBJ2-2; the D gene is possibly TRBD1 (6 bases). CDR1 is MNHEY, CDR2 SVGAGI, per germline. Trimming shortened V by 5 bases and J by 7 bases, and 11 bases separated the two germline ends. This CDR3 is 13 amino acids long. CDR3 DNA: TGTGCCAGCAGTCCACAGGGCTTCGGGGAGCTGTTTTTT. Its translation: CASSPQGFGELFF.

The chain uses TRBV9 and TRBJ1-1; D is unresolved. The CDR3 has 16 residues. Deletions cut 1 base from V and 1 base from J, with 14 bases between. Germline CDR1 reads SGDLS; CDR2 reads YYNGEE. This CDR3 is CASSVNPREPNTEAFF. The CDR3 bases are TGTGCCAGCAGCGTAAACCCGAGGGAACCGAACACTGAAGCTTTCTTT.

This chain joins TRBV7-2 and TRBJ2-3; 14 nucleotides agree with TRBD2. J was trimmed by 2 bases and V by 3 bases; bases with no gene match: 1. CDR1 SGHTA and CDR2 FQGNSA come from the germline V gene. The CDR3 runs 16 residues. CDR3 nucleotides: TGTGCCAGCAGCTTGGGACTAGCGGGGGTCACAGATACGCAGTATTTT. Its protein product is CASSLGLAGVTDTQYF.

The gene calls are TRBV19 and TRBJ2-1; 12 bases align to TRBD1. This CDR3 is 16 amino acids long. From germline, CDR1 is LNHDA and CDR2 SQIVND (reference sequence). Trimming removed 3 bases from V and 6 bases from J; junction bases left unmatched: 6. DNA of the CDR3: TGTGCCAGTAGTATCCTTGGGACAGGGGGCTTCAATGAGCAGTTCTTC. Protein sequence: CASSILGTGGFNEQFF.

The genes are TRBV29-1 and TRBJ2-6; the D gene is possibly TRBD2 (6 bases). The CDR3 covers 16 residues. Germline CDR1 reads SQVTM; CDR2 reads ANQGSEA. V was cut by 1 base and J by 0 bases, with 10 bases left in between. As DNA, the CDR3 is TGCAGCGTTGAAGGGGGGGACGGCTCTGGGGCCAACGTCCTGACTTTC. As protein: CSVEGGDGSGANVLTF.

The rearrangement joins TRBV9 to TRBJ1-4; no clear D gene. The V gene lost 0 bases and the J gene lost 0 bases, with 3 bases spanning the gap. The germline V gene encodes CDR1 SGDLS and CDR2 YYNGEE. The CDR3 runs 14 residues. The CDR3 region has the DNA TGTGCCAGCAGCGTAGGCGCAACTAATGAAAAACTGTTTTTT. This translates into CASSVGATNEKLFF.

The chain has TRBV6-1 and TRBJ1-1, with D hard to call. The ends were cut back, 10 bases at V and 8 bases at J, with 11 bases in the middle. CDR1 is MNHNS and CDR2 is SASEGT in the germline V gene. This CDR3 comprises 10 residues. DNA for the CDR3: TGTGCCACCAGGACTAAAGAAGCTTTCTTT. Amino acids: CATRTKEAFF.

The V and J genes are TRBV11-1 and TRBJ2-5; perhaps TRBD2 as D (6 bases). Germline V gene data show CDR1 as SGHAT and CDR2 as FQDESV (reference sequence). V was shortened by 5 bases and J by 4 bases, with 14 bases between the two germline ends. The CDR3 runs 14 residues. CDR3 loop: CASSSRGDVETQYF. The CDR3 nucleotides read TGTGCCAGCAGCAGTCGCGGGGACGTAGAGACCCAGTACTTC. Combining the CDR3 with reference TRBV11-1 and TRBJ2-5 gives the whole variable domain EAEVAQSPRYKITEKSQAVAFWCDPISGHATLYWYRQILGQGPELLVQFQDESVVDDSQLPKDRFSAERLKGVDSTLKIQPAELGDSAMYLCASSSRGDVETQYFGPGTRLLVL.

CDR3 DNA: TGTGCCAGCAGTTTATCACCGGACAGGGCTCAGCCCCAGCATTTT. It translates to CASSLSPDRAQPQHF. The chain couples TRBV27 to TRBJ1-5, with 8 bases lining up with TRBD1. V lost 0 bases to trimming and J lost 6 bases; unmatched junction nucleotides: 4. This CDR3 has 15 amino acids. Looked up from germline, CDR1 is MNHEY and CDR2 is SMNVEV (reference sequence).

This chain joins TRBV19 and TRBJ2-7; a possible D gene is TRBD1 (6 bases). V was pared by 3 bases and J by 2 bases, with 11 bases between. CDR1 is LNHDA and CDR2 is SQIVND in the germline V gene (reference sequence). The CDR3 consists of 14 residues. The CDR3 is CASSIQQGAYEQYF. Written as DNA, the CDR3 is TGTGCCAGTAGTATTCAACAGGGAGCCTACGAGCAGTACTTC. Together with reference TRBV19 and TRBJ2-7, the CDR3 gives the full variable domain: DGGITQSPKYLFRKEGQNVTLSCEQNLNHDAMYWYRQDPGQGLRLIYYSQIVNDFQKGDIAEGYSVSREKKESFPLTVTSAQKNPTAFYLCASSIQQGAYEQYFGPGTRLTVT.

The V call is TRBV5-1, the J call TRBJ1-2, with D possibly matching TRBD1 (6 bases). The ends were cut back, 4 bases at V and 0 bases at J, with 10 bases in the middle. Germline lookup yields CDR1 SGHRS and CDR2 YFSETQ. The CDR3 has 14 amino acids. CDR3 region: CASSGGPSNYGYTF. In DNA, the CDR3 is TGCGCCAGCAGCGGGGGCCCCTCTAACTATGGCTACACCTTC. The full variable domain, its missing parts supplied by reference TRBV5-1 and TRBJ1-2, is KAGVTQTPRYLIKTRGQQVTLSCSPISGHRSVSWYQQTPGQGLQFLFEYFSETQRNKGNFPGRFSGRQFSNSRSEMNVSTLELGDSALYLCASSGGPSNYGYTFGSGTRLTVV.

The chain uses TRBV9 and TRBJ2-1, with TRBD2 identical over 10 bases. V dropped 4 bases and J dropped 3; count of bases not matched to a gene: 13. CDR3 size: 18 residues. In germline, CDR1 is SGDLS, CDR2 YYNGEE. DNA of the CDR3: TGTGCCAGCAGCCGAACGCTCCTAGCGGGGGAGAACTACAATGAGCAGTTCTTC. Amino acids: CASSRTLLAGENYNEQFF.

The V call is TRBV6-1, the J call TRBJ2-7; D perhaps matches TRBD2 (6 bases). Germline-derived CDR1 and CDR2 are MNHNS and SASEGT. The CDR3 sequence is 14 residues long. Trimming cost V 6 bases and J 3 bases, with 15 bases left between them. DNA for the CDR3: TGTGCCAGCAGACCCTTACTAGCAAGCTACGAGCAGTACTTC. It codes for CASRPLLASYEQYF.

The chain links TRBV9 to TRBJ1-2; D remains unclear. The CDR3 covers 13 residues. Germline V gene lookup returns CDR1 SGDLS and CDR2 YYNGEE. V was shortened by 3 bases and J by 0 bases, with 6 bases between the two germline ends. In DNA form, the CDR3 reads TGTGCCAGCAGCGCCCTAGCTAACTATGGCTACACCTTC. This translates into CASSALANYGYTF.

This chain joins TRBV28 and TRBJ1-5; TRBD1 might be the D (6 bases). V gave up 11 bases and J gave up 4 bases, with 15 bases separating them. The CDR3 is made up of 13 amino acids. The germline V gene encodes CDR1 MDHEN and CDR2 SYDVKM. CDR3 sequence: CASTGKSNQPQHF. For the CDR3, the DNA is TGTGCCTCAACAGGGAAATCGAATCAGCCCCAGCATTTT.

V usage is TRBV29-1 and J usage is TRBJ2-5; the D gene is possibly TRBD2 (7 bases). This CDR3 is built from 14 residues. The V gene's germline CDR1 is SQVTM and CDR2 ANQGSEA. V was pared by 5 bases and J by 2 bases, with 15 bases between. CDR3 region: CSVPRGGGQETQYF. The CDR3 bases are TGCAGCGTTCCTCGGGGAGGGGGACAAGAGACCCAGTACTTC. Full variable domain (rest looked up from reference TRBV29-1 and TRBJ2-5): SAVISQKPSRDICQRGTSLTIQCQVDSQVTMMFWYRQQPGQSLTLIATANQGSEATYESGFVIDKFPISRPNLTFSTLTVSNMSPEDSSIYLCSVPRGGGQETQYFGPGTRLLVL.

V usage is TRBV5-4 and J usage is TRBJ1-2; no definite D call. The germline V gene encodes CDR1 SGHNT and CDR2 YYREEE (reference sequence). CDR3 size: 17 residues. V lost 0 bases to trimming and J lost 0 bases, with 15 bases between them. This CDR3 reads CASSLEVAGITNYGYTF. As DNA, the CDR3 is TGTGCCAGCAGCTTGGAGGTTGCGGGGATCACTAACTATGGCTACACCTTC.